This TCR beta chain comes out of a study of radiotherapy plus CTLA-4 blockade in lung cancer. Chemo-refractory metastatic non-small-cell lung cancer patients underwent focal radiation alongside CTLA-4 blockade with ipilimumab. Germline V gene data show CDR1 as SGHRS and CDR2 as YFSETQ. V shed 3 bases and J shed 2 bases, with 9 bases lying between them. The CDR3 runs to 14 residues. This table comes from immunoSEQ multiplex PCR, and its TCRdb copy is limited to in-frame clones, with some not included. Seen here are over 30,000 clones, 70% to 75% observed once, and the top ten hold approximately 4.5%. The chain joins TRBV5-1 to TRBJ1-3, with D possibly TRBD1 on 5 matching bases. This TCR was recovered from a human donor with non-small cell lung cancer whose response to radiotherapy plus ipilimumab could not be evaluated. Sequencing used peripheral blood, obtained from a patient treated with radiotherapy plus ipilimumab. CDR3 sequence: CASSSGAAGNTIYF. The CDR3 nucleotides read TGCGCCAGCAGCTCTGGGGCTGCTGGAAACACCATATATTTT.